Listed here are 13 T cell receptor beta chains from one sample, sequenced in a study of control samples from healthy donors and cancer patients. Generated by immunoSEQ multiplex PCR, the TCRdb table keeps only in-frame clones and is missing some. Counted here are under 450,000 clones, 90% occurring once; the ten biggest clones make up around 6.4%. The sequencing input was PBMCs. The receptors here all came from a man in his forties or fifties with head and neck cancer.

This chain connects TRBV4-3 to TRBJ2-7; either TRBD1 or TRBD2 may supply D (6 bases each). Germline V gene sequence: CDR1 LGHNA, CDR2 YSLEER. The CDR3 extends over 14 amino acids. The V gene lost 1 base and the J gene lost 7 bases, with 14 bases spanning the gap. In DNA, the CDR3 is TGCGCCAGCAGCCAAGTTCTGGGGGCGGGGGAGCAGTACTTC. It is translated as CASSQVLGAGEQYF.

This clone was detected once. This rearrangement joins TRBV25-1 to TRBJ1-1, with 8 bases fitting TRBD1. With V trimmed by 5 bases and J by 0 bases, 2 bases remained unmatched. Germline loops: CDR1 MGHDK, CDR2 SYGVNS. This CDR3 has 14 amino acids. The CDR3 DNA is TGTGCCAGCAGTAAGACAGGGGTGAACACTGAAGCTTTCTTT. This sequence encodes CASSKTGVNTEAFF.

This clone was observed a single time. The V gene is TRBV19, the J gene TRBJ1-4; D gene unclear. Trimming shortened V by 8 bases and J by 8 bases, and 6 bases separated the two germline ends. The V gene's germline CDR1 is LNHDA and CDR2 SQIVND (reference sequence). The CDR3 sequence is 10 residues long. The CDR3 nucleotides are TGTGCCAGTGGTCCGGAAAAACTGTTTTTT. Residues: CASGPEKLFF.

The CDR3 loop reads CASSPLVTSGAQGDEQFF. In nucleotides, the CDR3 is TGTGCCAGCAGCCCCCTCGTGACTAGCGGGGCCCAGGGGGATGAGCAGTTCTTC. The gene calls are TRBV14 and TRBJ2-1; 11 positions match TRBD2. Losses at the gene ends were 4 bases for V and 8 bases for J; bases not matched to a gene: 16. Germline lookup yields CDR1 SGHDN and CDR2 FVKESK. CDR3 length: 18 amino acids. Variable domain in full (rest from reference TRBV14 and TRBJ2-1): EAGVTQFPSHSVIEKGQTVTLRCDPISGHDNLYWYRRVMGKEIKFLLHFVKESKQDESGMPNNRFLAERTGGTYSTLKVQPAELEDSGVYFCASSPLVTSGAQGDEQFFGPGTRLTVL.

This clone was seen just once. The chain joins TRBV27 to TRBJ2-3, with TRBD1 matching over 9 bases. Germline CDR1 reads MNHEY; CDR2 reads SMNVEV (reference sequence). V dropped 5 bases and J dropped 2; count of bases not matched to a gene: 8. The CDR3 contains 16 residues. CDR3 in amino acids: CASSASRDRVTDTQYF. The CDR3 DNA reads TGTGCCAGCAGTGCCAGCAGGGACAGGGTCACAGATACGCAGTATTTT.

V is TRBV7-3 and J is TRBJ1-2; no definite D call. The CDR3 totals 14 residues. V was trimmed by 2 bases and J by 5 bases, leaving 12 bases between them. Germline CDR1 is SGHTA and CDR2 is FQGTGA. The CDR3 sequence: CASSLDEWGYGYTF. The CDR3 DNA is TGTGCCAGCAGCTTAGATGAGTGGGGATATGGCTACACCTTC.

The chain couples TRBV7-2 to TRBJ2-1, with no clear D. Deletions cut 4 bases from V and 9 bases from J, with 13 bases between. The CDR3 runs to 13 residues. Looked up from germline, CDR1 is SGHTA and CDR2 is FQGNSA. The CDR3 here is CASSSVDQTEQFF. The CDR3 DNA is TGTGCCAGCAGCTCGGTCGACCAGACTGAGCAGTTCTTC.

The genes are TRBV10-2 and TRBJ2-7, with TRBD2 identical over 8 bases. Germline CDR1 and CDR2: WSHSY and SAAADI. The CDR3 has 15 residues. With 5 bases clipped from V and 2 bases from J, the junction kept 8 bases outside the gene matches. Here the CDR3 reads CASSFGTSTPYEQYF. CDR3 bases: TGCGCCAGCAGTTTCGGGACTAGTACTCCCTACGAGCAGTACTTC.

The V gene is TRBV13, the J gene TRBJ1-1; D is unresolved. V was shortened by 3 bases and J by 10 bases, with 18 bases between the two germline ends. Germline V gives CDR1 PRHDT, CDR2 FYEKMQ (reference sequence). This CDR3 has 14 residues. DNA of the CDR3: TGTGCCAGCAGCTTCGATAGGACTAGTAAAGGAGCTTTCTTT. The encoded protein is CASSFDRTSKGAFF. The full variable domain, with the rest looked up from reference TRBV13 and TRBJ1-1, is AAGVIQSPRHLIKEKRETATLKCYPIPRHDTVYWYQQGPGQDPQFLISFYEKMQSDKGSIPDRFSAQQFSDYHSELNMSSLELGDSALYFCASSFDRTSKGAFFGQGTRLTVV.

The chain is built from TRBV7-2 and TRBJ2-2; 9 bases map to TRBD1. Germline loops: CDR1 SGHTA, CDR2 FQGNSA. The CDR3 is made up of 15 amino acids. Unmatched junction bases numbered 8, after V lost 8 bases and J lost 4 bases. CDR3 protein: CASFTGTGSTGELFF. In DNA, the CDR3 is TGTGCCAGCTTTACCGGGACAGGGAGCACCGGGGAGCTGTTTTTT.

This chain joins TRBV15 and TRBJ1-1; 12 nucleotides match TRBD1. Germline V CDR1 and CDR2: LNHNV, YYDKDF (reference sequence). This CDR3 region has 16 residues. The ends lost 8 bases at V and 5 bases at J; junction bases unmatched: 12. CDR3 amino acids: CATDSGTGGARTEAFF. The DNA for the CDR3 is TGTGCCACCGATTCCGGGACAGGGGGCGCGAGGACTGAAGCTTTCTTT.

J is TRBJ1-2 and V is TRBV4-3; D is unclear. Trimming stripped 3 bases from V and 3 bases from J, with 17 bases between. Looked up from germline, CDR1 is LGHNA and CDR2 is YSLEER. The CDR3 has 16 residues. CDR3 in DNA: TGCGCCAGCAGCCAGGTCCCGGGCCCCACGGACTATGGCTACACCTTC. It specifies CASSQVPGPTDYGYTF.

The CDR3 nucleotides are TGTGCCAGCAGTTCCGGGACTAGCGGGAGAAGCAATGAGCAGTTCTTC. Encoded protein: CASSSGTSGRSNEQFF. This rearrangement joins TRBV27 to TRBJ2-1, with TRBD2 matching 14 bases. CDR3 length: 16 amino acids. The J segment lost 6 bases and the V segment lost 4 bases, leaving 5 bases of the junction unmatched. Looked up from germline, CDR1 is MNHEY and CDR2 is SMNVEV (reference sequence).